This paragraph reports one T cell receptor (beta chain). This clone was counted only a few times. Its antigen specificity is not known. No base quality values were provided; no much bigger clone lies one nucleotide off. TCRbeta CDR3 regions were amplified from genomic DNA by means of the immunoSEQ Assay, a bias-controlled multiplex PCR. In the original analysis: Nucleated cell counts per sample were estimated from amplification of reference gene primers within the assay. To quantify the absolute abundance of each unique TCRbeta CDR3 rearrangement, sequence reads were collapsed and filtered. For each sample, productive Simpson clonality was calculated by taking the square root of Simpson's diversity index across productive rearrangements. This is the immuneACCESS table as TCRdb keeps it, with only in-frame sequences that have V and J called. A part of the clones is gone; compared with another copy, unresolved V genes explain less than half, and the rest is unexplained. V and J calls and clone size are given by that table; D and trimming were obtained from the DNA. This sample holds 150,000 to 200,000 clones; 70% to 90% were observed only once. The top ten constitute 5% to 6% of the sample.

This entry comes from a study of blood T cell repertoires in COVID-19 (dated by TCRdb to about 2020). Turning to the overall study: Collaborator samples came from the United States, Italy and Spain and covered acute and convalescent phases of COVID-19. The material from the prospective study consisted of cDNA or gDNA derived from T cells, B-cell-depleted T cells, or PBMCs. Deeply sampled blood TCRbeta repertoires from subjects exposed to, actively infected with, or recovered from COVID-19 were included in the dataset. The repertoires were made available in a free public database intended to serve as a resource for research on the immune response to SARS-CoV-2. Samples were obtained from the ongoing ImmuneRACE study (first 160 participants) and from some 1,300 subjects provided by 6 global collaborators. Where HLA class I and class II types were available, the types were taken from metadata supplied by the sample provider, not from assay-based typing. Nearly every sample came with metadata listing a de-identified subject ID, COVID-19 status, age in years and sex.

What the study reported, not specific to this receptor: Clinical and demographic metadata were provided uncurated, with the amount varying by source and participant.

V is reduced by 4 bases and J by 3 bases, leaving a spacing of 6 bases between them. CDR1 and CDR2, per the germline V gene, are MDHEN and SYDVKM. Spanning cysteine to phenylalanine, the CDR3 consists of 12 amino acids. Only the CDR3 DNA is retained, 36 bases long and in frame from the first base. Each collaborating institution followed its own protocols to collect whole blood in K2EDTA tubes. For TCRbeta analysis, collaborators shipped samples as frozen whole blood, isolated PBMCs, or DNA extracted from either of those sample types. The chain employs TRBV28 and TRBJ1-2; the D segment cannot be called with confidence. This receptor was identified in a human donor in a cohort sampled during active COVID-19. Sequenced sample: peripheral blood. DNA sequence: TGTGCCAGCAGTTCCGGTCACTATGGCTACACCTTC. This is translated as CASSSGHYGYTF.